This TCR beta chain was recovered during a study of T cell responses to AZD1222 COVID-19 vaccine. General study findings and limits: Receipt of two AZD1222 doses was followed by a rise in Spike-specific TCR breadth and depth. After the peak T cell response, and only then, were repertoires sampled.

Produced via immunoSEQ multiplex PCR; TCRdb's table is partial and in-frame only. This table has about 110,000 clones, 90% to 95% appearing once. This clone appeared a single time. Its antigen is currently unknown. CDR1 and CDR2 from the germline V gene are GTSNPN and SVGIG (reference sequence). Deletions cut 3 bases from V and 1 base from J, with 20 bases between. There are 17 residues in the CDR3. The sequenced sample was peripheral blood, obtained on day 0 of AZD1222 vaccination. V usage is TRBV30 and J usage is TRBJ2-3; weak D call: TRBD2 (6 bases). The sequence was obtained from an adult in good health. The CDR3 region is CAWRLRTMGSGTDTQYF. The CDR3 DNA is TGTGCCTGGAGGCTCCGGACTATGGGGTCTGGCACAGATACGCAGTATTTT.